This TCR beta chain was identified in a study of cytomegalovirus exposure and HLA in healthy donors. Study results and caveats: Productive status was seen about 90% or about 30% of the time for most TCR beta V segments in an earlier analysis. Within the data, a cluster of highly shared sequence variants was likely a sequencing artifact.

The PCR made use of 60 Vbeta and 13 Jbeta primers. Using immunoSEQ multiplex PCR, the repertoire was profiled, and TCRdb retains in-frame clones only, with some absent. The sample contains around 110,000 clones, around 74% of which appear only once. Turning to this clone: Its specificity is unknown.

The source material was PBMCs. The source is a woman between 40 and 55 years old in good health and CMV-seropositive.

In DNA, the CDR3 is TGTGCCAGCAGCCAAGTATCTGGAAACACCATATATTTT. Its protein is CASSQVSGNTIYF. The chain carries TRBV14 and TRBJ1-3; D is undetermined. In germline, CDR1 is SGHDN, CDR2 FVKESK. This CDR3 contains 13 residues. V was trimmed by 1 base and J by 1 base, leaving 2 bases between them.